A selection of T cell receptor beta chains follows, all from one sample in a study of blood T cell repertoires in COVID-19. Libraries were prepared by immunoSEQ multiplex PCR; TCRdb keeps only in-frame clonotypes and omits some of them. The sample has over 90,000 clones, about 86% seen once. The specimen was peripheral blood. The receptors derive from a man of 80 years or more with acute or convalescent COVID-19. Each CDR3 is given with its conserved first and last residue. A D gene is named only where the DNA matches it firmly. Rows give clone size only sometimes, using once, few, many, or a class for an expanded clone.

NA,TRBJ1-4,NA,TRBV28,CASSLGLTTGTGEKLFF,TGTGCCAGCAGTTTAGGTCTCACAACAGGGACCGGTGAAAAACTGTTTTTT
TRBD1,TRBJ2-7,once,TRBV4-1,CASSQGGQGYEQYF,TGCGCCAGCAGCCAGGGTGGACAGGGCTACGAGCAGTACTTC
TRBD2,TRBJ2-5,NA,TRBV18,CASSPLLTSGQETQYF,TGTGCCAGCTCACCACTCTTGACTAGCGGTCAAGAGACCCAGTACTTC
TRBD1,TRBJ2-5,NA,TRBV5-8,CASSLVRGREETQYF,TGTGCCAGCAGCTTGGTTAGGGGGCGGGAAGAGACCCAGTACTTC
TRBD1,TRBJ1-1,NA,TRBV5-4,CASSLGDRGRDTEAFF,TGTGCCAGCAGCTTGGGAGACAGGGGGCGGGACACTGAAGCTTTCTTT
TRBD2,TRBJ2-7,NA,TRBV3-1/TRBV3-2,CASSPRRLAPNYEQYF,TGTGCCAGCAGCCCTCGGAGACTAGCGCCAAACTACGAGCAGTACTTC
NA,TRBJ2-7,NA,TRBV11-3,CASSLGWGAGYEQYF,TGTGCCAGCAGCTTAGGGTGGGGCGCAGGGTACGAGCAGTACTTC
NA,TRBJ1-5,once,TRBV12-3/TRBV12-4,CASSPVGNQPQHF,TGTGCCAGCAGCCCGGTCGGCAATCAGCCCCAGCATTTT
NA,TRBJ2-2,NA,TRBV28,CASSPPGAGELFF,TGTGCCAGCAGTCCCCCAGGGGCCGGGGAGCTGTTTTTT
TRBD1,TRBJ2-1,NA,TRBV28,CASSTRTGRNEQFF,TGTGCCAGCAGTACCCGGACAGGTCGCAATGAGCAGTTCTTC
TRBD2,TRBJ2-5,NA,TRBV24-1,CATSDPGLAGQETQYF,TGTGCCACCAGTGACCCGGGACTAGCGGGGCAAGAGACCCAGTACTTC
NA,TRBJ2-7,NA,TRBV27,CASSPPLGEQYF,TGTGCCAGCAGTCCCCCTCTCGGGGAGCAGTACTTC
NA,TRBJ1-1,NA,TRBV19,CASSTAAGVNTEAFF,TGTGCCAGTAGTACGGCCGCGGGAGTGAACACTGAAGCTTTCTTT
NA,TRBJ2-2,NA,TRBV7-2,CASSLQRGLAGELFF,TGTGCCAGCAGCCTCCAACGGGGGTTGGCCGGGGAGCTGTTTTTT
TRBD2,TRBJ2-2,once,TRBV5-4,CASSLASGRATGELFF,TGTGCCAGCAGCTTGGCTAGCGGGAGAGCCACCGGGGAGCTGTTTTTT
NA,TRBJ2-7,once,TRBV5-1,CANSRCEVDEQYF,TGCGCCAACAGCCGGTGCGAGGTGGACGAGCAGTACTTC
TRBD1,TRBJ1-4,NA,TRBV2,CASSEGDRSNEKLFF,TGTGCCAGCAGTGAAGGGGACAGGAGTAATGAAAAACTGTTTTTT
NA,TRBJ2-7,NA,TRBV27,CASSRDTPYEQYF,TGTGCCAGCAGTCGGGACACCCCCTACGAGCAGTACTTC
NA,TRBJ2-7,NA,TRBV10-3,CAISDSEYEQYF,TGTGCCATCAGTGACAGTGAATACGAGCAGTACTTC
TRBD1,TRBJ2-2,NA,TRBV6-2/TRBV6-3,CASSYPRGRGLFF,TGTGCCAGCAGTTACCCCAGGGGGCGAGGGCTGTTTTTT
NA,TRBJ1-4,NA,TRBV5-1,CASSLVPGEEKLFF,TGCGCCAGCAGCTTGGTCCCAGGGGAGGAAAAACTGTTTTTT
NA,TRBJ1-1,NA,TRBV6-2/TRBV6-3,CASSFNLENTEAFF,TGTGCCAGCAGTTTCAACCTAGAGAACACTGAAGCTTTCTTT
TRBD2,TRBJ2-2,NA,TRBV27,CASSVLTSGRVDGTGELFF,TGTGCCAGCAGTGTACTGACTAGCGGGAGGGTCGATGGCACCGGGGAGCTGTTTTTT
NA,TRBJ1-6,NA,TRBV7-9,CASSLSTDSNSPLHF,TGTGCCAGCAGCTTATCAACGGACAGCAATTCACCCCTCCACTTT